Below, 2 T cell receptor beta chains from the same sample are listed, as sequenced in a study of blood T cell repertoires in COVID-19. Profiled with immunoSEQ multiplex PCR; TCRdb holds only in-frame clones, not every one. The data show about 100,000 clones, with around 87% seen just once and 15% to 20% held by the top ten. Specimen: peripheral blood. These receptors originate from a human donor in a cohort sampled during active COVID-19.

V is TRBV19 and J is TRBJ2-3; 10 bases fit TRBD2. J lost 5 bases, V lost 5 bases, and 10 bases had no gene match. CDR3 length equals 16 residues. Germline V CDR1 and CDR2: LNHDA, SQIVND (reference sequence). The CDR3 reads CASSVAGTSVVDTQYF. The CDR3 DNA follows: TGTGCCAGTAGTGTCGCCGGGACTAGCGTGGTAGATACGCAGTATTTT.

The chain employs TRBV7-6 and TRBJ2-3; D might be TRBD2 (7 bases). The germline V gene encodes CDR1 SGHVS and CDR2 FNYEAQ. This CDR3 region has 18 residues. The ends were cut back, 2 bases at V and 6 bases at J, with 24 bases in the middle. For the CDR3, the DNA is TGTGCCAGCAGCTTAAACTGGGGCAGGCGGGGGCGGCCCGATACGCAGTATTTT. Translating it yields CASSLNWGRRGRPDTQYF.